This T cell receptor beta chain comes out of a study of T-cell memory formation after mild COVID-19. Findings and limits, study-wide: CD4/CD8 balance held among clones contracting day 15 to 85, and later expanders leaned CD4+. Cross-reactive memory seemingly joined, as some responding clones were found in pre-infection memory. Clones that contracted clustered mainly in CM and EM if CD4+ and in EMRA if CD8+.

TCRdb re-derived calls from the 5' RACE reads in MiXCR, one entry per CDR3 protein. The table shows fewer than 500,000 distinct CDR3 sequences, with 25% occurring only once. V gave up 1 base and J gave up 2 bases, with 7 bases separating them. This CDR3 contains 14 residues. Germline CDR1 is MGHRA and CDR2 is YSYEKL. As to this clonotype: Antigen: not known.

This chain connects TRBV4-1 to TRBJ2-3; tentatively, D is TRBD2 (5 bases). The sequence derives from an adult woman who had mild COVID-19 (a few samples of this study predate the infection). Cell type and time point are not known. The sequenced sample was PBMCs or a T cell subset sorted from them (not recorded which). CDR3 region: CASSQGTFTDTQYF. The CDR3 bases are TGCGCCAGCAGCCAAGGGACTTTCACAGATACGCAGTATTTT.